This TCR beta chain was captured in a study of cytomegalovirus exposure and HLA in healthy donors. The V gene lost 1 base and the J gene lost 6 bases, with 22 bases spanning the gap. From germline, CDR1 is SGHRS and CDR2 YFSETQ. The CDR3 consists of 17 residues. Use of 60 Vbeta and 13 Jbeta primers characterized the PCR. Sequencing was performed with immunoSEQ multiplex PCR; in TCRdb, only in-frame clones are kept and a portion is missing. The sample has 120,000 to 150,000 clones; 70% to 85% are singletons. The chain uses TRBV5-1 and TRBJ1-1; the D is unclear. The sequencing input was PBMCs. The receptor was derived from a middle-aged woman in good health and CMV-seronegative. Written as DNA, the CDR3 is TGCGCCAGCAGCTTGAGGAAGGGAGGACCCAGTGCTCCTGAAGCTTTCTTT. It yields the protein CASSLRKGGPSAPEAFF.